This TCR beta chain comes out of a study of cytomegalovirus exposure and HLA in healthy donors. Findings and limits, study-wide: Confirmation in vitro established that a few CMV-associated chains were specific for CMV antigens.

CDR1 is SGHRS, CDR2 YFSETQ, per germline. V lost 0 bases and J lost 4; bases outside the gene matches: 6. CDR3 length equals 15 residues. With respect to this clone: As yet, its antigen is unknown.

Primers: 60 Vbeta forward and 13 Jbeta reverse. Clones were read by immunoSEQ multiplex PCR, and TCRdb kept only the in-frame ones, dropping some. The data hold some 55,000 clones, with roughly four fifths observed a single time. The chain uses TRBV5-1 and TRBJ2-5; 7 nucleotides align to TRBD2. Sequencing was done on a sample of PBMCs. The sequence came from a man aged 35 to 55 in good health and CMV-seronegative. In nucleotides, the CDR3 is TGCGCCAGCAGCTTGGTTCCTAGCGGAGCAGAGACCCAGTACTTC. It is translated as CASSLVPSGAETQYF.